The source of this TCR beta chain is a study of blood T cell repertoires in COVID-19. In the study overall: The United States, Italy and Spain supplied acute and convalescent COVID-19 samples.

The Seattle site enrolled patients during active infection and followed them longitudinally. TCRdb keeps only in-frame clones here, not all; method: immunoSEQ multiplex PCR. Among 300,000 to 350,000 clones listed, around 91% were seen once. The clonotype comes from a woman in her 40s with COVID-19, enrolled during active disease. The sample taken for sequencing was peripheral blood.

The CDR3 is CASSRRGSPGELFF. The CDR3 nucleotides are TGTGCCAGCAGCCGCCGCGGGAGCCCCGGGGAGCTGTTTTTT. V gene TRBV6-5 combines with J gene TRBJ2-2; 7 bases match TRBD2. J gave up 6 bases and V 6 bases, and 7 bases lay outside the gene matches. This CDR3 is built from 14 residues. Looked up from germline, CDR1 is MNHEY and CDR2 is SVGAGI.